The 32 T cell receptor beta chains below all came from one sample that was sequenced in a study of T-cell memory formation after mild COVID-19. From the 5' RACE reads, TCRdb called clonotypes with MiXCR, one entry per CDR3 protein. The sample contains about 390,000 distinct CDR3 sequences, approximately 15% of which appear only once. Sequenced: PBMCs or a T cell subset sorted from them (not recorded which). These receptor sequences come from a man aged 18 to 29 who had mild COVID-19 (a few samples of this study predate the infection). Cell type and time point are not known.

This clonotype was picked up many times. The chain links TRBV4-1 to TRBJ1-5, with no clear D. V lost 1 base to trimming and J lost 2 bases, with 3 bases between them. The germline V gene has CDR1 MGHRA and CDR2 YSYEKL. The CDR3 spans 13 residues. The chain's CDR3 is CASSQGGNQPQHF. The DNA of the CDR3 is TGCGCCAGCAGCCAAGGAGGCAATCAGCCCCAGCATTTT.

This sequence joins TRBV4-1 and TRBJ2-7; D is possibly TRBD1 (6 bases). Germline assignment: CDR1 MGHRA and CDR2 YSYEKL. The CDR3 runs to 13 residues. Trimming pared 3 bases from V and 5 bases from J, leaving 11 bases between. CDR3 sequence reads: CASSHTGSHEQYF. The CDR3 bases are TGCGCCAGCAGCCACACAGGGTCCCACGAGCAGTACTTC.

The V call is TRBV3-1, the J call TRBJ1-2; 12 nucleotides align to TRBD1. Losses at the gene ends were 4 bases for V and 8 bases for J; bases not matched to a gene: 11. Germline V CDR1 and CDR2: LGHDT, YNNKEL (reference sequence). This CDR3 has 16 amino acids. CDR3 DNA: TGTGCCAGCAGCCTCCATCTGGGACAGGGGGCGCGGGGCTACACCTTC. Residues: CASSLHLGQGARGYTF.

This clonotype has a handful of counts. The rearrangement uses TRBV4-3 and TRBJ1-1; D is perhaps TRBD1 (5 bases). Trimming removed 6 bases at V and 0 bases at J, with 17 bases between. This CDR3 comprises 16 residues. Germline CDR1 LGHNA, CDR2 YSLEER. The CDR3: CASSRRDGLMNTEAFF. Here the CDR3 DNA reads TGCGCCAGCAGTCGAAGGGACGGACTCATGAACACTGAAGCTTTCTTT.

The chain employs TRBV7-9 and TRBJ2-5, with D perhaps matching TRBD1 or TRBD2 (6 bases each). Germline-derived CDR1 and CDR2 are SEHNR and FQNEAQ (reference sequence). The CDR3 extends over 13 amino acids. V was shortened by 6 bases and J by 4 bases, with 12 bases between the two germline ends. For the CDR3, the DNA is TGTGCCAGCAGGTACAGGGAGGTAGAGACCCAGTACTTC. Translation gives CASRYREVETQYF.

The V and J genes are TRBV6-2 or TRBV6-3 and TRBJ1-5; D is undetermined. Germline V gene data show CDR1 as MNHEY and CDR2 as SVGEGT. The CDR3 length is 12 residues. Trimming left V 5 bases short and J 7 bases short, with 9 bases between. The CDR3 coding sequence is TGTGCCAGCAGTGTTCCTGGGCAGCCCCAGCATTTT. The encoded protein is CASSVPGQPQHF.

The chain employs TRBV20-1 and TRBJ2-1; 15 nucleotides agree with TRBD2. V shed 3 bases, J shed 1 base, and the junction held 13 bases outside the gene matches. CDR3 length: 20 amino acids. Germline loops: CDR1 DFQATT, CDR2 SNEGSKA (reference sequence). CDR3 sequence (DNA): TGCAGTGCTAGGAGCCCTAGGACTAGCGGGGGGGCCTTTTCCTACAATGAGCAGTTCTTC. Amino acid sequence: CSARSPRTSGGAFSYNEQFF.

This clonotype was seen many times. V gene TRBV12-3 or TRBV12-4 combines with J gene TRBJ2-3; D gene unclear. The V end was cut by 2 bases, the J end by 5 bases, with 8 bases between. This CDR3 spans 13 amino acids. DNA of the CDR3: TGTGCCAGCAGTTTACGAGACGGAGATACGCAGTATTTT. It is translated as CASSLRDGDTQYF.

This clonotype was seen a few times. The rearrangement joins TRBV20-1 to TRBJ1-5, with 7 bases aligning to TRBD1. This CDR3 spans 15 amino acids. V lost 6 bases to trimming and J lost 0 bases; unmatched junction nucleotides: 8. Germline V gene lookup returns CDR1 DFQATT and CDR2 SNEGSKA (reference sequence). The CDR3 DNA follows: TGCAGTGCCCGACCGGGACAGCTTAGCAATCAGCCCCAGCATTTT. Amino acid sequence: CSARPGQLSNQPQHF.

There are a few counts of this clonotype. The chain combines TRBV20-1 with TRBJ2-3; D not resolved. Trimming cost V 6 bases and J 1 base, with 17 bases left between them. Per germline, CDR1 DFQATT and CDR2 SNEGSKA (reference sequence). The CDR3 totals 15 residues. In DNA form, the CDR3 reads TGCAGTGCCCGGGTGGAAAGTACCCGCACAGATACGCAGTATTTT. This translates into CSARVESTRTDTQYF.

This chain links TRBV29-1 with TRBJ2-1; 9 nucleotides align to TRBD2. The CDR3 spans 14 residues. V trimming: 1 base; J trimming: 5 bases; junction bases outside the gene matches: 3. CDR1 and CDR2 (germline): SQVTM, ANQGSEA. CDR3 sequence reads: CSVEGRGGDNEQFF. In DNA, the CDR3 is TGCAGCGTTGAAGGGCGGGGGGGAGACAATGAGCAGTTCTTC.

This chain links TRBV5-1 with TRBJ2-5; TRBD1 might be the D (5 bases). This CDR3 spans 12 amino acids. Between the trimmed V and J ends, which lost 5 bases and 0 bases, there was a span of 5 bases. Germline V CDR1 and CDR2: SGHRS, YFSETQ. The DNA for the CDR3 is TGCGCCAGCAGGGACAACCAAGAGACCCAGTACTTC. Translation: CASRDNQETQYF.

This clonotype was seen more than once but under ten times. CDR3 region: CASSPAPSSTDTQYF. CDR3 in DNA: TGCGCCAGCAGCCCGGCTCCTTCTAGCACAGATACGCAGTATTTT. The genes are TRBV5-1 and TRBJ2-3, with D uncertain. This CDR3 spans 15 amino acids. V dropped 4 bases and J dropped 0 bases, with 12 bases sitting between them. Germline-derived CDR1 and CDR2 are SGHRS and YFSETQ.

In its sample, this clonotype was seen a few times. This chain links TRBV7-9 with TRBJ1-4; D is perhaps TRBD1 (6 bases). The CDR3 contains 15 residues. Germline V CDR1 and CDR2: SEHNR, FQNEAQ (reference sequence). V shed 5 bases and J shed 5 bases, with 15 bases lying between them. CDR3: CASSPLGGINEKLFF. The CDR3 DNA sequence: TGTGCCAGCAGCCCCTTAGGGGGAATAAATGAAAAACTGTTTTTT.

The rearrangement links TRBV6-1 to TRBJ2-7; D may be TRBD2 (5 bases). The germline V and J ends were trimmed by 2 bases and 1 base, with 15 bases remaining between them. The CDR3 spans 16 residues. Germline lookup yields CDR1 MNHNS and CDR2 SASEGT. DNA for the CDR3: TGTGCCAGCAGTGAACCGATCGGAGGAAGGTCCTACGAGCAGTACGTC. This translates into CASSEPIGGRSYEQYV.

This clonotype was seen many times. The rearrangement joins TRBV7-2 to TRBJ2-1; D ambiguous. Germline V gene lookup returns CDR1 SGHTA and CDR2 FQGNSA. The CDR3 loop spans 11 amino acids. Trimming stripped 3 bases from V and 5 bases from J, with 2 bases between. The chain's CDR3 is CASSFHNEQFF. CDR3 coding DNA: TGTGCCAGCAGCTTCCACAATGAGCAGTTCTTC.

In its sample, this clonotype was seen a few times. CDR3: CASSSSSGFSYNEQFF. CDR3 coding DNA: TGTGCCAGCAGCTCCTCTAGCGGATTCTCCTACAATGAGCAGTTCTTC. The V gene is TRBV11-3, the J gene TRBJ2-1, with 7 bases aligning to TRBD2. V lost 4 bases to trimming and J lost 0 bases; unmatched junction nucleotides: 6. CDR1 and CDR2 (germline): SGHNT, YENEEA. This CDR3 spans 16 amino acids.

The V call is TRBV7-9, the J call TRBJ2-6, with 7 bases identical to TRBD1. The V segment lost 5 bases and the J segment 4 bases; nucleotides outside the gene matches: 17. The CDR3 extends over 19 amino acids. Looked up from germline, CDR1 is SEHNR and CDR2 is FQNEAQ (reference sequence). The CDR3 loop reads CASSPLTGRPAEGANVLTF. In DNA form, the CDR3 reads TGTGCCAGCAGCCCGCTGACAGGGCGGCCCGCTGAAGGGGCCAACGTCCTGACTTTC.

This clonotype was detected only a few times. The chain combines TRBV4-1 with TRBJ2-7; 7 nucleotides match TRBD1. Trimming cost V 6 bases and J 2 bases; bases outside gene matches: 10. The V gene's germline CDR1 is MGHRA and CDR2 YSYEKL. The CDR3 is 15 residues long. CDR3 DNA: TGCGCCAGCAGAGACGGACCGGGACAGACCTACGAGCAGTACTTC. Its translation: CASRDGPGQTYEQYF.

This clonotype was recorded many times. The chain has TRBV24-1 and TRBJ2-3, with TRBD2 identical over 14 bases. Germline V CDR1 and CDR2: KGHDR, SFDVKD. This CDR3 spans 18 amino acids. Trimming cost V 5 bases and J 2 bases; bases outside gene matches: 8. In DNA, the CDR3 is TGTGCCACCAGTGCAGGACTAGCGGGGGGCTCCTACACAGATACGCAGTATTTT. Translated: CATSAGLAGGSYTDTQYF.

This clonotype was picked up a small number of times. The CDR3 nucleotides read TGCAGTGCTAGCCGACAGGGTCTCGAGCAGTACTTC. Residues: CSASRQGLEQYF. The chain couples TRBV20-1 to TRBJ2-7; 7 bases fit TRBD1. Losses at the gene ends were 3 bases for V and 6 bases for J; bases not matched to a gene: 5. Germline loops: CDR1 DFQATT, CDR2 SNEGSKA (reference sequence). The CDR3 extends over 12 amino acids.

The chain employs TRBV14 and TRBJ1-1; TRBD1 is a possible D gene (5 bases). In germline, CDR1 is SGHDN, CDR2 FVKESK. V lost 1 base and J lost 8, with 26 bases in between. This CDR3 is 18 amino acids long. CDR3 residues: CASSQVGDQRGLLIEAFF. CDR3 sequence (DNA): TGTGCCAGCAGCCAAGTGGGGGACCAGAGGGGCCTCCTAATAGAAGCTTTCTTT.

This clonotype was seen only a few times. The V and J genes are TRBV5-4 and TRBJ1-1; D is possibly TRBD1 (5 bases). V shed 4 bases and J shed 1 base, with 8 bases lying between them. Germline V lookup: CDR1 SGHNT, CDR2 YYREEE (reference sequence). CDR3 size: 13 residues. The CDR3 nucleotides read TGTGCCAGCAGCACGGGACCGAACACTGAAGCTTTCTTT. It yields the protein CASSTGPNTEAFF.

This sequence joins TRBV15 and TRBJ1-3; weak D call: TRBD1 (6 bases). Germline values: CDR1 LNHNV, CDR2 YYDKDF (reference sequence). The germline V and J ends were trimmed by 0 bases and 8 bases, with 17 bases remaining between them. The CDR3 has 16 residues. CDR3 sequence reads: CATSREDSDVGDTIYF. CDR3 DNA: TGTGCCACCAGCAGAGAGGACAGTGACGTTGGGGACACCATATATTTT.

The chain has TRBV4-1 and TRBJ2-1, with D tentatively TRBD2 (7 bases). V dropped 2 bases and J dropped 6 bases, with 11 bases sitting between them. The CDR3 is 14 amino acids. CDR1 MGHRA and CDR2 YSYEKL come from the germline V gene. DNA of the CDR3: TGCGCCAGCAGCCAAAGGGGGGGCCTCAATGAGCAGTTCTTC. Translation gives CASSQRGGLNEQFF.

This clonotype appeared a few times. The chain carries TRBV7-2 and TRBJ2-5; 7 nucleotides agree with TRBD2. Per germline, CDR1 SGHTA and CDR2 FQGNSA. The V segment lost 4 bases and the J segment 4 bases; nucleotides outside the gene matches: 9. CDR3 size: 15 residues. This CDR3 reads CASSSLVGGGETQYF. The CDR3 nucleotides read TGTGCCAGCAGCTCCCTCGTGGGGGGGGGAGAGACCCAGTACTTC. The complete variable domain, with remaining parts taken from reference TRBV7-2 and TRBJ2-5, reads GAGVSQSPSNKVTEKGKDVELRCDPISGHTALYWYRQSLGQGLEFLIYFQGNSAPDKSGLPSDRFSAERTGGSVSTLTIQRTQQEDSAVYLCASSSLVGGGETQYFGPGTRLLVL.

This clonotype appeared many times. The chain carries TRBV5-1 and TRBJ2-3; D gene ambiguous. V dropped 1 base and J dropped 2 bases, with 8 bases sitting between them. Per the germline V gene, CDR1 is SGHRS and CDR2 is YFSETQ. This CDR3 is 14 amino acids long. CDR3 nucleotides: TGCGCCAGCAGCTTGATGGGCAACACAGATACGCAGTATTTT. Amino acid sequence: CASSLMGNTDTQYF.

Note on this clonotype: One end of the junction varies from germline; a read error may be responsible. The chain employs TRBV6-6 and TRBJ2-1, with 8 bases matching TRBD2. The V gene's germline CDR1 is MNHNY and CDR2 SVGAGI (reference sequence). CDR3 length: 12 residues. The chain's CDR3 is CASSSSGRGVVF. The CDR3 DNA reads as TGTGCCAGCAGTTCCTCCGGGAGGGGAGTGGTCTTC.

This clonotype was recorded a few times. This rearrangement joins TRBV29-1 to TRBJ2-1, with 8 bases aligning to TRBD2. V gave up 6 bases and J gave up 10 bases; unmatched junction bases: 11. The germline CDR1 and CDR2 sequences are SQVTM and ANQGSEA. This CDR3 has 13 residues. The chain's CDR3 is CSVAGGGNLEQFF. CDR3 in DNA: TGCAGCGTCGCGGGGGGCGGGAATTTGGAGCAGTTCTTC.

The table lists this clonotype with a few counts. The chain employs TRBV9 and TRBJ2-3, with 9 bases fitting TRBD2. The CDR3 sequence is 15 residues long. Germline V CDR1 and CDR2: SGDLS, YYNGEE. V lost 0 bases, J lost 6 bases, and 5 bases stayed unmatched. CDR3 region: CASSVEGTSGDTQYF. CDR3 nucleotides: TGTGCCAGCAGCGTAGAGGGTACTAGCGGGGATACGCAGTATTTT.

This chain joins TRBV28 and TRBJ2-5, with 9 bases identical to TRBD2. Losses at the gene ends were 3 bases for V and 5 bases for J; bases not matched to a gene: 10. This CDR3 is 16 amino acids long. Germline CDR1 and CDR2: MDHEN and SYDVKM. CDR3 amino acids: CASSFPLRGGGETQYF. For the CDR3, the DNA is TGTGCCAGCAGTTTCCCTCTGCGGGGGGGAGGGGAGACCCAGTACTTC.

In its sample, this clonotype was seen a few times. The CDR3 is CASRPQGWPQHF. The CDR3 DNA reads as TGTGCCAGCAGACCCCAGGGGTGGCCCCAGCATTTT. J is TRBJ1-5 and V is TRBV6-6, with D possibly TRBD1 on 6 matching bases. The ends were cut back, 6 bases at V and 9 bases at J, with 12 bases in the middle. The germline CDR1 and CDR2 sequences are MNHNY and SVGAGI (reference sequence). There are 12 residues in the CDR3.